This note documents a single T cell receptor beta chain sequence. The sample belongs to a study of blood T cell repertoires in COVID-19. V lost 4 bases and J lost 6; bases outside the gene matches: 10. CDR1 is LGHDT and CDR2 is YNNKEL in the germline V gene (reference sequence). There are 15 residues in the CDR3. Sequencing used immunoSEQ multiplex PCR; TCRdb keeps in-frame clones, though not all of them. The table includes 130,000 to 150,000 clones, approximately 80% detected once. The sequenced sample consisted of peripheral blood. The V and J genes are TRBV3-1 (or the pseudogene TRBV3-2) and TRBJ1-1; 8 nucleotides match TRBD1. This receptor was obtained from a woman aged 40 to 50 with active or convalescent COVID-19. CDR3 residues: CASSPRQGRSAEAFF. In DNA, the CDR3 is TGTGCCAGCAGCCCGCGACAGGGGCGGAGCGCTGAAGCTTTCTTT.